A single sample is the source of the 5 T cell receptor beta chains below, sequenced in a study of tumor-infiltrating lymphocytes in primary liver carcinoma. Scientists recovered RNA and DNA together from roughly 20-30 mg of unsorted bulk tissue. A constant-region primer primed TCR beta cDNA synthesis from 450 to 550 ng of total RNA. Slightly modified ARM-PCR served as the procedure for the TCR beta libraries. These libraries came from three rounds of nested multiplex PCR. The study ran its first two PCR rounds for around 9 cycles each, using TRBV1-TRBV30 forward primers and a C-beta reverse primer. TCRdb called the multiplex PCR reads again in MiXCR, with one record for every CDR3 protein. The table lists approximately 110,000 distinct CDR3 sequences, 64% of them singletons. Sequenced input: liver tumor tissue from sampling region 3. Subset indicated: tumor region T3, left-lateral pole. The receptor source for this set is a woman aged 55 to 70 with primary liver carcinoma and hepatitis B virus infection.

Remarks on this clonotype: The final CDR3 position lacks the conserved phenylalanine or tryptophan, pointing to a likely read error. The chain joins TRBV28 to TRBJ1-2; 8 positions agree with TRBD1. Germline lookup yields CDR1 MDHEN and CDR2 SYDVKM. CDR3 length: 15 amino acids. V dropped 7 bases and J dropped 8; count of bases not matched to a gene: 15. The CDR3 DNA is TGTGCCAGCATCCCACACTCTGACAGGGGTGACGGCTACACCATC. This translates into CASIPHSDRGDGYTI.

This clonotype occurred many times. The chain joins TRBV5-4 to TRBJ2-3; D is uncertain. The germline V and J ends were trimmed by 0 bases and 6 bases, with 5 bases remaining between them. The CDR3 is 12 residues long. Germline CDR1 and CDR2: SGHNT and YYREEE (reference sequence). CDR3 loop: CASSLGEDTQYF. The CDR3 DNA is TGTGCCAGCAGCTTGGGCGAGGATACGCAGTATTTT.

Concerning this clonotype itself: The junction shows a germline mismatch at one end, possibly a read error. This chain uses TRBV11-2 with TRBJ1-6, with no clear D. Germline CDR1 and CDR2: SGHAT and FQNNGV. The CDR3 has 13 amino acids. CDR3 nucleotide sequence: TGTGTCAGCAGCCCTCGGACCTATTCACCCCTCCACTTT. Translated: CVSSPRTYSPLHF.

This clonotype occurred a few times. The chain employs TRBV7-9 and TRBJ2-7; TRBD1 is a possible D gene (5 bases). Germline V gene data show CDR1 as SEHNR and CDR2 as FQNEAQ (reference sequence). The CDR3 contains 14 residues. V shed 4 bases and J shed 2 bases, with 12 bases lying between them. Here the CDR3 reads CASSSPQGAYEQYF. CDR3 nucleotide sequence: TGTGCCAGCAGCTCCCCCCAAGGGGCCTACGAGCAGTACTTC. Full variable domain (rest looked up from reference TRBV7-9 and TRBJ2-7): DTGVSQNPRHKITKRGQNVTFRCDPISEHNRLYWYRQTLGQGPEFLTYFQNEAQLEKSRLLSDRFSAERPKGSFSTLEIQRTEQGDSAMYLCASSSPQGAYEQYFGPGTRLTVT.

J is TRBJ2-1 and V is TRBV24-1; 8 nucleotides line up with TRBD2. Germline trimming cut 10 bases from V and 2 bases from J; bases unmatched to any gene: 6. This CDR3 is 14 amino acids long. In germline, CDR1 is KGHDR, CDR2 SFDVKD. The CDR3 region is CATSGESPYNEQFF. CDR3 DNA sequence: TGTGCCACTAGCGGGGAATCCCCCTACAATGAGCAGTTCTTC.